This section outlines one T cell receptor (beta chain) sequence together with its context. No antigen is known for it. No much larger clone is present one base from it, and per-base qualities are unavailable. The data stem from a study of chemoradiotherapy in HPV16-positive cancers (dated by TCRdb to the early 2020s). Background for the entire study: Candidate HPV-specific T-cell clones and common TCR motifs were defined through functional T-cell assays on cells from two HPV16-positive patients. The study asked whether T-cell immunity to the HPV oncoproteins E6 and E7 changes during chemoradiotherapy and whether this immunity affects survival. TCR repertoires from under 90 patients with HPV-related cancers were then used to track the candidate HPV-specific TCRs and motifs.

According to the germline V gene, CDR1 reads SGHDT and CDR2 reads YYEEEE. V lost 2 bases and J lost 0 bases; the stretch between them is 12 bases long. Its CDR3 holds 16 amino acids, cysteine through phenylalanine. The read is trimmed to its CDR3 DNA, 48 bases read in frame from base 1. Repertoires were sampled repeatedly over the course of chemoradiotherapy so that clonal expansion in the tumor microenvironment could be followed. Library preparation employed the immunoSEQ multiplex PCR assay. TCRdb took over this immuneACCESS table, retaining in-frame rearrangements with V and J assigned. Such tables are incomplete; in checked studies, under half of the missing clones stem from an unresolved V gene, and the remainder is unexplained. The sample includes approximately 23,000 clones, with around 73% observed a single time. 2.6% of the sample lies in the top ten. Broad study findings and their caveats: Expansion of candidate HPV-specific clones and E7-related TCR motifs was observed in the tumor microenvironment during treatment, whereas no such expansion was observed for non-HPV-specific T cells. Among HPV16-positive patients, expansion of HPV-responsive T cells during chemoradiotherapy was associated with better recurrence-free survival. The functional definition of HPV-specific T cells came from only a couple of HPV16-positive patients, and the survival association was reported for HPV16-positive patients.

This receptor was obtained from a human donor with HPV-associated anogenital cancer. The chain was built from TRBV5-6 and TRBJ1-3, and perhaps TRBD1 as D gene, on 6 matching bases. Specimen collection occurred from a patient who underwent chemoradiotherapy. The CDR3 here reads CASSFIQGLSGNTIYF. The DNA is TGTGCCAGCAGCTTTATACAGGGTCTCTCTGGAAACACCATATATTTT. Outside the CDR3, residues come from the reference TRBV5-6 and TRBJ1-3 proteins, so the full variable domain is: DAGVTQSPTHLIKTRGQQVTLRCSPKSGHDTVSWYQQALGQGPQFIFQYYEEEERQRGNFPDRFSGHQFPNYSSELNVNALLLGDSALYLCASSFIQGLSGNTIYFGEGSWLTVV.